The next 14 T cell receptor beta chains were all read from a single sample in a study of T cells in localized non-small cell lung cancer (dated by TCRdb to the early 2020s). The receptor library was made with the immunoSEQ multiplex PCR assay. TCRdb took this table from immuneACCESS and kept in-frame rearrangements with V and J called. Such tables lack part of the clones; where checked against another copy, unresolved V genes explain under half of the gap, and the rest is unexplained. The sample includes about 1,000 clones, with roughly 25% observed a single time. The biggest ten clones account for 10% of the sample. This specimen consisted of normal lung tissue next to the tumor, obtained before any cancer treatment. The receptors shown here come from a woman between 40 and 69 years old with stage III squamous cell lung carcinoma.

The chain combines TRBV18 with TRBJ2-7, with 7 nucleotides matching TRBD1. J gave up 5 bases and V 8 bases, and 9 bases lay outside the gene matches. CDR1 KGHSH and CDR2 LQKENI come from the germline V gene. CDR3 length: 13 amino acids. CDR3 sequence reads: CASRTGVGNEQYF. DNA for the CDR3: TGTGCCAGCCGGACAGGAGTGGGCAACGAGCAGTACTTC.

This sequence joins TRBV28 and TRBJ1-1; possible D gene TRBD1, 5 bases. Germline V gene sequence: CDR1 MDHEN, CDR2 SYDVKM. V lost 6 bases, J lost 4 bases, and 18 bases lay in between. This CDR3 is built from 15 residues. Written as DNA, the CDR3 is TGTGCCAGCAGATCAGGTACAGGTTTTAGCACTGAAGCTTTCTTT. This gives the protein CASRSGTGFSTEAFF.

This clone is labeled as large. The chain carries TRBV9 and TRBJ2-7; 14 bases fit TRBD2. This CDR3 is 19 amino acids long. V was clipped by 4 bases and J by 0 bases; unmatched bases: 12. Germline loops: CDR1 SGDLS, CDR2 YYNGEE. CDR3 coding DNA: TGTGCCAGCAGCCCACAGGGGACTAGCGGGGGACCTCGCTCCTACGAGCAGTACTTC. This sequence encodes CASSPQGTSGGPRSYEQYF.

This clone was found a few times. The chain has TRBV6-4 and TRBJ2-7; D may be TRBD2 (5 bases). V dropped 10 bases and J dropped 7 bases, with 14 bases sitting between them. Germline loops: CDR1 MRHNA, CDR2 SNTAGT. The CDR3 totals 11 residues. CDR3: CAIGYSGEQYF. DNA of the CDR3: TGTGCCATCGGCTATTCGGGAGAGCAGTACTTC.

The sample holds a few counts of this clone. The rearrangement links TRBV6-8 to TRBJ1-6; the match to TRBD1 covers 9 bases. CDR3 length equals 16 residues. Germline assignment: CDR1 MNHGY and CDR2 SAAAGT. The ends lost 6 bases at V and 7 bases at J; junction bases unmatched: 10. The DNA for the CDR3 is TGTGCCAGCAGACCTGCATGGACAGGGGCCAATTCACCCCTCCACTTT. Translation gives CASRPAWTGANSPLHF.

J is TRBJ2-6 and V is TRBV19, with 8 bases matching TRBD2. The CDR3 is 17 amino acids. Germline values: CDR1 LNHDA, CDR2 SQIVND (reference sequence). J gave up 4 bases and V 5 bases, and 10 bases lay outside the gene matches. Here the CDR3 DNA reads TGTGCCAGTAGTCCCAGAGCGGGGGAGGCAGGGGCCAACGTCCTGACTTTC. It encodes CASSPRAGEAGANVLTF.

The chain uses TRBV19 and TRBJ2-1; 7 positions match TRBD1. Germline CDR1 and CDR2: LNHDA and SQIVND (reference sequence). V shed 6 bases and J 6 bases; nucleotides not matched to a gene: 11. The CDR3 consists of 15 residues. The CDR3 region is CASSSAEDRTNEQFF. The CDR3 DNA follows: TGTGCCAGTAGCTCAGCAGAGGACAGGACCAATGAGCAGTTCTTC. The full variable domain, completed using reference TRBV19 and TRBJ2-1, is DGGITQSPKYLFRKEGQNVTLSCEQNLNHDAMYWYRQDPGQGLRLIYYSQIVNDFQKGDIAEGYSVSREKKESFPLTVTSAQKNPTAFYLCASSSAEDRTNEQFFGPGTRLTVL.

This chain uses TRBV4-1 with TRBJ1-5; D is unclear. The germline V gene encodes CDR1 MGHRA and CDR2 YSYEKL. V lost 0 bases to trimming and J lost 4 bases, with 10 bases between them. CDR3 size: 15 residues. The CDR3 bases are TGCGCCAGCAGCCAAGATGGGCAGTTTAATCAGCCCCAGCATTTT. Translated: CASSQDGQFNQPQHF.

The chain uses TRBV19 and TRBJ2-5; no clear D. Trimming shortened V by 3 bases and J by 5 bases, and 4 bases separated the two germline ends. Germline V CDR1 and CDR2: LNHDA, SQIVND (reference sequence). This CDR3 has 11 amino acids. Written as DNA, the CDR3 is TGTGCCAGTAGTATGCTGGAGACCCAGTACTTC. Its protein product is CASSMLETQYF.

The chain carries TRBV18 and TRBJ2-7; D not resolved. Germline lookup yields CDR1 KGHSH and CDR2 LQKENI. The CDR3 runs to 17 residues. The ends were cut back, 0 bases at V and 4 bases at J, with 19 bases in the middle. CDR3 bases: TGTGCCAGCTCACCACCGTGGCAGTCCCCCGAAGGATACGAGCAGTACTTC. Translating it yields CASSPPWQSPEGYEQYF. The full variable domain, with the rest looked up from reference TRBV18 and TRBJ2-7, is NAGVMQNPRHLVRRRGQEARLRCSPMKGHSHVYWYRQLPEEGLKFMVYLQKENIIDESGMPKERFSAEFPKEGPSILRIQQVVRGDSAAYFCASSPPWQSPEGYEQYFGPGTRLTVT.

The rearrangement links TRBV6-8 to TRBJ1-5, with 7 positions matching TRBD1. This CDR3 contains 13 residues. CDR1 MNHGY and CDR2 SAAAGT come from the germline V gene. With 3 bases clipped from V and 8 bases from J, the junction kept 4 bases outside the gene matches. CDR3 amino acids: CASSYQGGKPQHF. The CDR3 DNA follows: TGTGCCAGCAGTTATCAAGGGGGCAAGCCCCAGCATTTT.

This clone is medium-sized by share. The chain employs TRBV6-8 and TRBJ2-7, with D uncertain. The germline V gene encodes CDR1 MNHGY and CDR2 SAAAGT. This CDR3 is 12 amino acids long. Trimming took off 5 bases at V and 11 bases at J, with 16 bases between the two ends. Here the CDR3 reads CASSGYMAIKYF. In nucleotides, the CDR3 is TGTGCCAGCAGTGGCTATATGGCTATAAAGTACTTC.

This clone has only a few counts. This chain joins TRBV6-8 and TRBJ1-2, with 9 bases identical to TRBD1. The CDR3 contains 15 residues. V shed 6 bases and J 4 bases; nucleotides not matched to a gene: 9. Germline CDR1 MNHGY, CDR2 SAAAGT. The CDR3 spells CASSEQGARIYGYTF. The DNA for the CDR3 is TGTGCCAGCAGCGAACAGGGGGCTCGGATCTATGGCTACACCTTC.

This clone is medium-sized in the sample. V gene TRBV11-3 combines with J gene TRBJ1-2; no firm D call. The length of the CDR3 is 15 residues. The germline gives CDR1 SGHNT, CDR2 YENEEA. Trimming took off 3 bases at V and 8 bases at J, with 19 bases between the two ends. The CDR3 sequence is CASSLYSLLGVGYTF. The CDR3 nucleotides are TGTGCCAGCAGCTTGTATTCTTTACTTGGGGTCGGCTACACCTTC.